Presented here are 27 T cell receptor beta chains from one specimen sequenced in a study of blood T cell repertoires in COVID-19. The assay was immunoSEQ multiplex PCR, and TCRdb's table has in-frame clones only and misses some. Here the sample spans about 200,000 clones, more than 75% being singletons. Source material: peripheral blood. The receptors were sampled from a man aged 35 to 55 with active or convalescent COVID-19.

This clone was seen just once. The chain joins TRBV19 to TRBJ1-4, with D tentatively TRBD1 (5 bases). Germline V gives CDR1 LNHDA, CDR2 SQIVND (reference sequence). Deletions cut 4 bases from V and 8 bases from J, with 11 bases between. This CDR3 comprises 13 residues. CDR3 loop: CASSTTTEEKLFF. The CDR3 DNA follows: TGTGCCAGTAGTACTACGACAGAGGAAAAACTGTTTTTT.

The chain couples TRBV24-1 to TRBJ2-1; 12 bases are a match to TRBD2. CDR1 and CDR2 (germline): KGHDR, SFDVKD. The CDR3 is 16 amino acids. Unmatched junction bases numbered 9, after V lost 4 bases and J lost 9 bases. CDR3 region: CATSDLLAGGPREQFF. The CDR3 DNA reads as TGTGCCACCAGTGACCTCCTAGCGGGAGGGCCTCGTGAGCAGTTCTTC.

This chain joins TRBV11-1 and TRBJ2-7; D call uncertain. V was cut by 5 bases and J by 4 bases, with 6 bases left in between. The CDR3 consists of 11 residues. Germline assignment: CDR1 SGHAT and CDR2 FQDESV (reference sequence). CDR3 protein: CASSPGYEQYF. The CDR3 DNA reads as TGTGCCAGCAGCCCGGGTTACGAGCAGTACTTC.

V and J are TRBV5-1 and TRBJ2-3, with TRBD2 matching 8 bases. The CDR3 spans 15 residues. Germline V CDR1 and CDR2: SGHRS, YFSETQ. J lost 0 bases, V lost 0 bases, and 0 bases had no gene match. In DNA form, the CDR3 reads TGCGCCAGCAGCTTGGTAGCGGGAAGCACAGATACGCAGTATTTT. Translation gives CASSLVAGSTDTQYF.

The rearrangement links TRBV11-2 to TRBJ1-1; 7 bases are shared with TRBD1. CDR3 size: 15 residues. CDR1 is SGHAT, CDR2 FQNNGV, per germline. The J segment lost 0 bases and the V segment lost 5 bases, leaving 6 bases of the junction unmatched. CDR3 protein: CASSPPGQVNTEAFF. CDR3 in DNA: TGTGCCAGCAGCCCGCCAGGACAGGTGAACACTGAAGCTTTCTTT.

This chain's CDR3 is CASRNPGVVTGGVYTF. Here the CDR3 DNA reads TGTGCCAGTAGGAATCCCGGGGTCGTGACAGGGGGAGTTTACACCTTC. The chain is built from TRBV19 and TRBJ1-2, with 9 bases fitting TRBD1. Germline loops: CDR1 LNHDA, CDR2 SQIVND (reference sequence). J was trimmed by 11 bases and V by 6 bases; bases with no gene match: 19. CDR3 length equals 16 residues.

The rearrangement uses TRBV6-5 and TRBJ2-3, with D possibly matching TRBD2 (6 bases). Trimming removed 1 base at V and 4 bases at J, with 9 bases between. The germline gives CDR1 MNHEY, CDR2 SVGAGI. The CDR3 length is 14 residues. CDR3 sequence: CASSYLGGADTQYF. For the CDR3, the DNA is TGTGCCAGCAGTTACTTGGGGGGAGCAGATACGCAGTATTTT.

The rearrangement uses TRBV3-1 (or the pseudogene TRBV3-2) and TRBJ1-1; perhaps TRBD1 as D (5 bases). The germline V and J ends were trimmed by 7 bases and 4 bases, with 13 bases remaining between them. The CDR3 extends over 13 amino acids. Germline V lookup: CDR1 LGHDT, CDR2 YNNKEL (reference sequence). In nucleotides, the CDR3 is TGTGCCAGCATCAGGGCCGAAGGCACTGAAGCTTTCTTT. This codes for CASIRAEGTEAFF.

The chain is built from TRBV5-1 and TRBJ2-4, with a weak D call TRBD1 (5 bases). Germline lookup yields CDR1 SGHRS and CDR2 YFSETQ. Trimming took 4 bases from V and 10 from J, leaving 18 bases between them. The CDR3 totals 14 residues. CDR3 coding DNA: TGCGCCAGCAGCCCCGGACAAGGGCGTACAATTCAGTACTTC. Translating gives CASSPGQGRTIQYF.

The table lists this clone with many counts. This rearrangement joins TRBV5-1 to TRBJ2-2, with TRBD2 matching over 16 bases. The CDR3 runs 19 residues. Germline CDR1 is SGHRS and CDR2 is YFSETQ. V dropped 2 bases and J dropped 6; count of bases not matched to a gene: 10. For the CDR3, the DNA is TGCGCCAGCAGCTTTCTCCCGGGACTAGCGGGAGGGCCCCCCGGGGAGCTGTTTTTT. It yields the protein CASSFLPGLAGGPPGELFF. Supplemented by reference TRBV5-1 and TRBJ2-2, the full variable domain reads KAGVTQTPRYLIKTRGQQVTLSCSPISGHRSVSWYQQTPGQGLQFLFEYFSETQRNKGNFPGRFSGRQFSNSRSEMNVSTLELGDSALYLCASSFLPGLAGGPPGELFFGEGSRLTVL.

The chain has TRBV27 and TRBJ2-7; D gene uncertain. The CDR3 covers 13 residues. The V end was cut by 3 bases, the J end by 2 bases, with 8 bases between. The germline gives CDR1 MNHEY, CDR2 SMNVEV (reference sequence). CDR3 in DNA: TGTGCCAGCAGTTTTGGCAGCGCCTACGAGCAGTACTTC. Its translation is CASSFGSAYEQYF.

CDR3 amino acids: CASSERGANEKLFF. DNA of the CDR3: TGTGCCAGCAGTGAACGGGGGGCAAATGAAAAACTGTTTTTT. The chain employs TRBV25-1 and TRBJ1-4, with D maybe TRBD1 (6 bases). The CDR3 length is 14 residues. V was cut by 2 bases and J by 5 bases, with 9 bases left in between. Germline V gives CDR1 MGHDK, CDR2 SYGVNS.

The rearrangement uses TRBV13 and TRBJ1-4, with a tentative D call TRBD1 (6 bases). The ends were cut back, 6 bases at V and 6 bases at J, with 11 bases in the middle. From germline, CDR1 is PRHDT and CDR2 FYEKMQ (reference sequence). This CDR3 is 13 amino acids long. The CDR3 DNA reads TGTGCCAGCAGACAGGGTTTGCATGAAAAACTGTTTTTT. Translating it yields CASRQGLHEKLFF.

This clone appeared a few times. The chain has TRBV2 and TRBJ2-1; 7 nucleotides line up with TRBD1. Germline V gene data show CDR1 as SNHLY and CDR2 as FYNNEI. There are 17 residues in the CDR3. V lost 5 bases and J lost 2; bases outside the gene matches: 12. CDR3 sequence (DNA): TGTGCCAGCAGTTTGGGATACCGGGACAGCGCCTACAATGAGCAGTTCTTC. As protein: CASSLGYRDSAYNEQFF.

V is TRBV6-6 and J is TRBJ1-4; D unresolved. The CDR3 loop spans 12 amino acids. Trimming removed 4 bases from V and 8 bases from J, with 8 bases in between. The V gene's germline CDR1 is MNHNY and CDR2 SVGAGI (reference sequence). The CDR3 coding sequence is TGTGCCAGCAGTTCCCCGGGAGAAAAACTGTTTTTT. Amino acids: CASSSPGEKLFF.

The V gene is TRBV5-1, the J gene TRBJ1-1, with TRBD1 as a possible D gene (5 bases). Trimming pared 0 bases from V and 3 bases from J, leaving 18 bases between. This CDR3 region has 17 residues. The germline gives CDR1 SGHRS, CDR2 YFSETQ. CDR3 region: CASSLDIRVEGDTEAFF. As DNA, the CDR3 is TGCGCCAGCAGCTTGGATATCAGGGTGGAAGGAGACACTGAAGCTTTCTTT. The full variable domain, its missing parts supplied by reference TRBV5-1 and TRBJ1-1, is KAGVTQTPRYLIKTRGQQVTLSCSPISGHRSVSWYQQTPGQGLQFLFEYFSETQRNKGNFPGRFSGRQFSNSRSEMNVSTLELGDSALYLCASSLDIRVEGDTEAFFGQGTRLTVV.

This chain links TRBV18 with TRBJ2-7; no definite D call. Between the trimmed V and J ends, which lost 5 bases and 5 bases, there was a span of 7 bases. The germline CDR1 and CDR2 sequences are KGHSH and LQKENI. This CDR3 has 11 residues. CDR3 protein: CASSTTDEQYF. As DNA, the CDR3 is TGTGCCAGCTCAACAACCGACGAGCAGTACTTC.

The rearrangement joins TRBV7-2 to TRBJ2-7; D may be TRBD2 (6 bases). V lost 2 bases and J lost 6, with 14 bases in between. Per the germline V gene, CDR1 is SGHTA and CDR2 is FQGNSA. This CDR3 comprises 14 residues. The CDR3 region is CASSLLATLGEQYF. The DNA of the CDR3 is TGTGCCAGCAGCTTACTAGCGACCTTGGGCGAGCAGTACTTC.

V is TRBV10-3 and J is TRBJ1-1, with D tentatively TRBD1 (5 bases). The CDR3 spans 15 residues. Germline V CDR1 and CDR2: ENHRY, SYGVKD. V was shortened by 0 bases and J by 4 bases, with 12 bases between the two germline ends. CDR3 nucleotide sequence: TGTGCCATCAGTGAGTCTCAGGGCCAGGGCACTGAAGCTTTCTTT. Protein sequence: CAISESQGQGTEAFF.

This rearrangement joins TRBV11-2 to TRBJ2-3, with 7 bases aligning to TRBD1. CDR1 SGHAT and CDR2 FQNNGV come from the germline V gene. The CDR3 is 17 amino acids. J gave up 2 bases and V 4 bases, and 12 bases lay outside the gene matches. The CDR3 is CASSSPIRGGFTDTQYF. The CDR3 bases are TGTGCCAGCAGCTCCCCGATCCGAGGGGGCTTCACAGATACGCAGTATTTT. The full variable domain, its missing parts supplied by reference TRBV11-2 and TRBJ2-3, is EAGVAQSPRYKIIEKRQSVAFWCNPISGHATLYWYQQILGQGPKLLIQFQNNGVVDDSQLPKDRFSAERLKGVDSTLKIQPAKLEDSAVYLCASSSPIRGGFTDTQYFGPGTRLTVL.

J is TRBJ1-6 and V is TRBV9, with TRBD1 matching 11 bases. The CDR3 covers 15 residues. CDR1 and CDR2 (germline): SGDLS, YYNGEE. V shed 0 bases, J shed 10 bases, and the junction held 3 bases outside the gene matches. CDR3 loop: CASSVDGQGASPLHF. CDR3 in DNA: TGTGCCAGCAGCGTAGACGGACAGGGGGCCTCACCCCTCCACTTT.

This sequence joins TRBV6-4 and TRBJ1-3; D possibly corresponds to TRBD1 (6 bases). The CDR3 is made up of 15 amino acids. The germline gives CDR1 MRHNA, CDR2 SNTAGT. Trimming stripped 2 bases from V and 4 bases from J, with 12 bases between. The CDR3 loop reads CASSDVRQGGNTIYF. As DNA, the CDR3 is TGTGCCAGCAGTGACGTGAGGCAGGGGGGAAACACCATATATTTT.

The chain has TRBV19 and TRBJ2-2; weak D call: TRBD1 (5 bases). V lost 4 bases to trimming and J lost 4 bases, with 13 bases between them. The CDR3 spans 15 residues. Looked up from germline, CDR1 is LNHDA and CDR2 is SQIVND (reference sequence). CDR3 loop: CASSNQGGGTGELFF. The CDR3 region has the DNA TGTGCCAGTAGTAACCAGGGCGGCGGCACCGGGGAGCTGTTTTTT.

The genes are TRBV3-1 (or the pseudogene TRBV3-2) and TRBJ2-7; weak D call: TRBD2 (6 bases). There are 14 residues in the CDR3. Trimming took 3 bases from V and 5 from J, leaving 14 bases between them. Germline V gene lookup returns CDR1 LGHDT and CDR2 YNNKEL (reference sequence). The CDR3 DNA reads TGTGCCAGCAGCCAGAGGCGGGGAACGGACGAGCAGTACTTC. As protein: CASSQRRGTDEQYF.

The chain links TRBV30 to TRBJ1-2, with D uncertain. The germline V and J ends were trimmed by 4 bases and 1 base, with 4 bases remaining between them. The CDR3 runs 11 residues. The V gene's germline CDR1 is GTSNPN and CDR2 SVGIG (reference sequence). CDR3 sequence reads: CAWIHNYGYTF. For the CDR3, the DNA is TGTGCCTGGATACATAACTATGGCTACACCTTC.

V is TRBV5-4 and J is TRBJ2-1; 12 bases align to TRBD2. Trimming took 4 bases from V and 8 from J; bases not matched to a gene: 7. The CDR3 length is 15 residues. The germline CDR1 and CDR2 sequences are SGHNT and YYREEE (reference sequence). CDR3 protein: CASSPRTSGNHEQFF. The CDR3 DNA reads as TGTGCCAGCAGCCCCCGGACTAGCGGGAACCATGAGCAGTTCTTC.

The chain employs TRBV6-6 and TRBJ2-5, with 8 bases fitting TRBD2. The V and J ends lost 5 bases and 9 bases, in that order; junction bases with no gene match: 17. Germline V CDR1 and CDR2: MNHNY, SVGAGI (reference sequence). The CDR3 length is 16 residues. CDR3 in DNA: TGTGCCAGCAGTCACGATAGCGGGACGGCGGGTGCGGCCCAGTACTTC. It is translated as CASSHDSGTAGAAQYF.